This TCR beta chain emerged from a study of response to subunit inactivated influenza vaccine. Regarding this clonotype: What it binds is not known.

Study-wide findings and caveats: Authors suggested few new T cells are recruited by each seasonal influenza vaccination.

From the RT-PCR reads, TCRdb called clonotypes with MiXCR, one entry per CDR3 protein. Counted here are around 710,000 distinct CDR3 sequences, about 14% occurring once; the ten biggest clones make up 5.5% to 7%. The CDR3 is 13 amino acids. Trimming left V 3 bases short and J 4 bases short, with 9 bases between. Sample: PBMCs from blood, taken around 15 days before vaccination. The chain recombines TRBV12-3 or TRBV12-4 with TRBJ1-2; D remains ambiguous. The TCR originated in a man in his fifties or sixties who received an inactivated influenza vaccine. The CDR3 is CASSFGDSYGYTF. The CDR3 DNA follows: TGTGCCAGCAGTTTTGGGGATTCCTATGGCTACACCTTC.